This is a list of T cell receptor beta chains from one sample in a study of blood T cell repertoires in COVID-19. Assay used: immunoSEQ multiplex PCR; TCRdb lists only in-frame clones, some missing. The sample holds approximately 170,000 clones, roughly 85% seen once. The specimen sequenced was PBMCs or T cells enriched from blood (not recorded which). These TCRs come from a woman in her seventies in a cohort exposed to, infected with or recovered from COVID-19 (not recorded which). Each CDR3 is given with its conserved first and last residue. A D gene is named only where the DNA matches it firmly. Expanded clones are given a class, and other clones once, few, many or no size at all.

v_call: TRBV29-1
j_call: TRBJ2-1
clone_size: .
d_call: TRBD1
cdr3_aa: CSVTGQTYNEQFF
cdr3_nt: TGCAGCGTAACGGGACAGACATACAATGAGCAGTTCTTC

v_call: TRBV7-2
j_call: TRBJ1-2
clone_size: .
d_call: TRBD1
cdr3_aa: CASSTGQGGYGYTF
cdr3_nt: TGTGCCAGCAGTACCGGACAGGGGGGCTATGGCTACACCTTC

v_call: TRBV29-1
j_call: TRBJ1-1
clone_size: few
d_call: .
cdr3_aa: CSVGRMNTEAFF
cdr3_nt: TGCAGCGTTGGGAGGATGAACACTGAAGCTTTCTTT

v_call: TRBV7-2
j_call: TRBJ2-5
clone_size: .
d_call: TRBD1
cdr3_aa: CASSSMLQGAKKTQYF
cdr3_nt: TGTGCCAGCAGCTCCATGTTACAGGGGGCAAAGAAGACCCAGTACTTC

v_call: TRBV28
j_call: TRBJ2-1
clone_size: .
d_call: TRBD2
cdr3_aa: CASSPQAGTWYNEQFF
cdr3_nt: TGTGCCAGCAGTCCCCAAGCGGGAACGTGGTACAATGAGCAGTTCTTC

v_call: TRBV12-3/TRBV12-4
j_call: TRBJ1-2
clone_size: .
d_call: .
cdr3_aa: CASSSDPGVGYTF
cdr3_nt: TGTGCCAGCAGTTCCGATCCGGGGGTTGGCTACACCTTC

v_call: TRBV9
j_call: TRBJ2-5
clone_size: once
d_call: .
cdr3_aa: CASSVYPQETQYF
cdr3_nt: TGTGCCAGCAGCGTATATCCCCAAGAGACCCAGTACTTC

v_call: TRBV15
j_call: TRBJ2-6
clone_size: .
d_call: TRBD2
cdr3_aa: CATSREGGIYSGANVLTF
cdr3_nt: TGTGCCACCAGCAGAGAGGGGGGGATCTACTCTGGGGCCAACGTCCTGACTTTC

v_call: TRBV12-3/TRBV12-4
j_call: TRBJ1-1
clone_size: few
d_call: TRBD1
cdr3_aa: CASSLAGGGKAFF
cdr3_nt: TGTGCCAGCAGTTTGGCAGGGGGCGGGAAAGCTTTCTTT

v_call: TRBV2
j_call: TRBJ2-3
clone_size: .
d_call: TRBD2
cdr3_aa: CASRAMTSVNTQYF
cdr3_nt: TGTGCCAGCAGGGCGATGACTAGCGTGAATACGCAGTATTTT

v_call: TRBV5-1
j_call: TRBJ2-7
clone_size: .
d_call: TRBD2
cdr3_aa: CASSFGTSGTREQYF
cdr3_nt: TGCGCCAGCAGCTTTGGGACTAGCGGGACGCGGGAGCAGTACTTC

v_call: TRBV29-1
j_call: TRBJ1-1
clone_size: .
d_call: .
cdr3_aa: CSVAGVTMNTEAFF
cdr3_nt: TGCAGCGTTGCGGGTGTCACGATGAACACTGAAGCTTTCTTT

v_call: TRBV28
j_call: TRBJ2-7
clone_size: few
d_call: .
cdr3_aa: CASSLGGSDEQYF
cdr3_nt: TGTGCCAGCAGTTTAGGTGGTTCGGACGAGCAGTACTTC

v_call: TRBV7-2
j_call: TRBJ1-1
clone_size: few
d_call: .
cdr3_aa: CASSLAKNTEAFF
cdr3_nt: TGTGCCAGCAGCTTAGCTAAGAACACTGAAGCTTTCTTT

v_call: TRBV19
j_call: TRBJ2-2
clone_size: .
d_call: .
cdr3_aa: CASSSQPPQSATGELFF
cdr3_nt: TGTGCCAGTAGTTCCCAACCCCCACAGTCCGCCACCGGGGAGCTGTTTTTT